The rows below give T cell receptor beta chains drawn from one sample of a study of tumor-infiltrating lymphocytes in primary liver carcinoma. Via MiXCR, TCRdb re-called the multiplex PCR reads, giving one row per CDR3 protein. The repertoire holds approximately 210,000 distinct CDR3 sequences, with roughly two thirds as singletons. Specimen: peripheral blood. These receptors originate from a woman aged 60 to 75 with primary liver carcinoma and hepatitis B virus infection. CDR3s include the opening cysteine and the closing phenylalanine or tryptophan. The D gene is left open where the match is weak. Part of the rows lack a size; the others show once, few, many or a class for expanded clones.

CDR3nt: TGTGCCAGCAGTTGGGGGGGGACAGGGGGCTCCGAGCAGTACTTC; CDR3aa: CASSWGGTGGSEQYF; d_gene: TRBD1; j_gene: TRBJ2-7; v_gene: TRBV6-5; abundance: many; len: 15
CDR3nt: TGTGCCAGCAGCCCCTTCGGGAACGGCTACAATGAGCAGTTCTTC; CDR3aa: CASSPFGNGYNEQFF; d_gene: .; j_gene: TRBJ2-1; v_gene: TRBV7-8; abundance: .; len: 15
CDR3nt: TGTGCCAGCAGCCAAGATAGGACGGGAGAAGGGACAGATACGCAGTATTTT; CDR3aa: CASSQDRTGEGTDTQYF; d_gene: .; j_gene: TRBJ2-3; v_gene: TRBV4-2; abundance: few; len: 17
CDR3nt: TGTGCCAGCAGCTGGACAGGGGTCGGGGAGCTGTTCTTT; CDR3aa: CASSWTGVGELFF; d_gene: TRBD1; j_gene: TRBJ2-2; v_gene: TRBV11-2; abundance: .; len: 13
CDR3nt: TGTGCCAGCAGCTTTGCGACTAGCGGACAAGAGACCCAGTACTTC; CDR3aa: CASSFATSGQETQYF; d_gene: TRBD2; j_gene: TRBJ2-5; v_gene: TRBV11-2; abundance: medium-sized; len: 15
CDR3nt: TGTGCCTGCAGCCAGATGGGCGCCCAGCATTTT; CDR3aa: CACSQMGAQHF; d_gene: .; j_gene: TRBJ1-5; v_gene: TRBV11-2; abundance: once; len: 11
CDR3nt: TGCGCCAGCAGCTCCTGGACAGACAGTACAGATACGCAGTATTTT; CDR3aa: CASSSWTDSTDTQYF; d_gene: .; j_gene: TRBJ2-3; v_gene: TRBV5-1; abundance: .; len: 15
CDR3nt: TGTGCCAGCAGGGGTGGGGCGGGAGGCCCCGGCAATGAGCAGTTCTTC; CDR3aa: CASRGGAGGPGNEQFF; d_gene: TRBD2; j_gene: TRBJ2-1; v_gene: TRBV5-4; abundance: .; len: 16
CDR3nt: TGTACCAGCATCCATAGCGGAATTTACAATGGGCAGTTCTTC; CDR3aa: CTSIHSGIYNGQFF; d_gene: .; j_gene: TRBJ2-1; v_gene: TRBV7-8; abundance: .; len: 14
CDR3nt: TGTGCCAGCAACTTAGGGGCTTTGGGTAACACTGAAGCTTTCTTT; CDR3aa: CASNLGALGNTEAFF; d_gene: .; j_gene: TRBJ1-1; v_gene: TRBV11-3; abundance: .; len: 15
CDR3nt: TGTGCCAGCGGTCGACAGCTAACAATCTCTGGAAACACCATATATTTT; CDR3aa: CASGRQLTISGNTIYF; d_gene: .; j_gene: TRBJ1-3; v_gene: TRBV28; abundance: few; len: 16
CDR3nt: TGTGCCAGCAGTCCTCGGGACAGGACGATCAATCAGCCCCAGCGTTTT; CDR3aa: CASSPRDRTINQPQRF; d_gene: TRBD1; j_gene: TRBJ1-5; v_gene: TRBV6-5; abundance: .; len: 16
CDR3nt: TGTGCCAGCAGTCCCCACTCCGGGGGTGGCAAAAACATTCAGTACTTC; CDR3aa: CASSPHSGGGKNIQYF; d_gene: .; j_gene: TRBJ2-4; v_gene: TRBV12-3/TRBV12-4; abundance: .; len: 16
CDR3nt: TGTGCCAGCAGTCTCACAGGGTTTGCCTATGGCTACACCTTC; CDR3aa: CASSLTGFAYGYTF; d_gene: .; j_gene: TRBJ1-2; v_gene: TRBV28; abundance: many; len: 14